The present entry profiles one T cell receptor (beta chain) with its context. This clonotype was counted between two and nine times. Its target antigen remains unknown. Qualities for individual bases were not recorded, and no much larger clone is one base off. These data originate in a study of early T cells in non-severe SARS-CoV-2 infection (dated by TCRdb to the early 2020s). About the investigation overall: Bulk RNA from unsorted whole blood was used for TCR sequencing, so alpha and beta chains could not be paired. The paper as a whole reports these results and caveats: VDJdb matching was skewed toward anti-spike CD8 responses, so virus-specific expansions were likely underestimated and private and CD4 specificities were missed.

The germline V end is reduced by 1 base and the J end by 9 bases; junction bases left unmatched: 6. There are 14 amino acids in the CDR3, from cysteine to phenylalanine inclusive. Of the read, only the CDR3 DNA is kept; its 42 bases are in frame from base 1. The germline V gene (reference sequence) provides CDR1 LNHDA and CDR2 SQIVND. Receptors were amplified or captured by 5' RACE. Sequencer: NextSeq 500. Unique molecular identifiers were attached to individual cDNA molecules in the TCR library protocol so that sequencing error and PCR bias could be corrected. TCR alpha and beta chains were both sequenced, and the abundances of alpha and beta sequences in each sample were closely correlated with each other. Regarding the original processing steps: Decombinator V4 was used to annotate TCR sequences for V gene, J gene and CDR3. TCRs were defined as expanded if a significant change between any two time points was detected under a Poisson model with p below 0.0001. Abundances of TCRs were expressed as counts per million after normalisation to the total number of TCRs sequenced in each sample. TRAV1-2 paired with TRAJ12, TRAJ20 or TRAJ33 defined MAIT TCRs, while TRAV10 paired with TRAJ18 defined iNKT TCRs. VDJdb, accessed 1 November 2021, was searched for CMV, EBV and SARS-CoV-2 annotated TCRs, with TCRs annotated for multiple antigens excluded. TCRdb reprocessed the public reads (quality trimming at Q25 with fastp, clone calling with MiXCR) and kept in-frame beta chains. Rows are combined by CDR3 protein, so each entry shows the most common genes and DNA. The V and J calls reflect TCRdb's pipeline rather than the authors' work. The sample includes roughly 67,000 distinct CDR3 sequences, with approximately 11% observed a single time. The ten biggest clones cover roughly 6% of the sample.

This was a case-control study nested in a cohort of healthcare workers in London, UK, who had nasopharyngeal swab PCR tests and blood samples taken every week. Between 23 and 31 March 2020, the week of the UK lockdown, healthcare workers were enrolled and then followed up weekly for as long as 16 weeks. This TCR was sampled from an adult who was a healthcare worker with PCR-confirmed SARS-CoV-2 infection or an uninfected control (not recorded which). The source material was whole blood. Recombination linked TRBV19 to TRBJ2-4, and TRBD2 aligns with 7 junction nucleotides. At the DNA level, the sequence is TGTGCCAGTAGTATAGGGTCGCGCGGGAGCATTCAGTACTTC. Its translation reads: CASSIGSRGSIQYF.